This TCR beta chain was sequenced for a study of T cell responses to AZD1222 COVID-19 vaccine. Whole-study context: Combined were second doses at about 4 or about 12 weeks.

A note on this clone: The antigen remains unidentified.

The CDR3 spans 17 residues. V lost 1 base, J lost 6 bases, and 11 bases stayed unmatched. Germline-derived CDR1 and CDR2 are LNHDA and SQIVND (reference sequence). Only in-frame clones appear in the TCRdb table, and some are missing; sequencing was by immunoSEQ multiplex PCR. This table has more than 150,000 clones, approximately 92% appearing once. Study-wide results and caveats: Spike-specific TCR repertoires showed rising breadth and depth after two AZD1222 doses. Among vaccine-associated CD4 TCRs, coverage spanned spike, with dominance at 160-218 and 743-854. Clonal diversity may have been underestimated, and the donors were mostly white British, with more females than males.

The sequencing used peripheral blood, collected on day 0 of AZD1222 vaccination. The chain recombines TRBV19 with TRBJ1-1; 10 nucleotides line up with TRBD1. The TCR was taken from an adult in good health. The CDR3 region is CASSIGTGGLEGPEAFF. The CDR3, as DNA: TGTGCCAGTAGTATAGGGACAGGGGGACTTGAGGGGCCTGAAGCTTTCTTT.